These 15 T cell receptor beta chains came from one sample sequenced in a study of T cell responses to AZD1222 COVID-19 vaccine. Only in-frame clones appear in the TCRdb table, and some are missing; sequencing was by immunoSEQ multiplex PCR. The sample comprises some 150,000 clones, around 90% of which are singletons, and approximately 3% rests with the top ten. The source material was peripheral blood, sampled on day 0 of MenACWY control vaccination. These receptor sequences come from an adult in good health.

The chain joins TRBV5-1 to TRBJ2-1; TRBD2 agrees at 7 bases. V lost 2 bases to trimming and J lost 9 bases; unmatched junction nucleotides: 11. The germline gives CDR1 SGHRS, CDR2 YFSETQ. This CDR3 spans 15 amino acids. This CDR3 reads CASSLAGRGVGEQFF. As DNA, the CDR3 is TGCGCCAGCAGCTTAGCAGGGAGGGGTGTTGGTGAGCAGTTCTTC.

This clone was recorded once. The gene calls are TRBV7-8 and TRBJ1-3, with D uncertain. The germline V gene has CDR1 SGHVS and CDR2 FQNEAQ. CDR3 length equals 15 residues. The V and J ends lost 5 bases and 4 bases respectively, with 15 bases between them. The CDR3 region has the DNA TGTGCCAGCAGCCATGGACGACCAAAGGGAAACACCATATATTTT. It specifies CASSHGRPKGNTIYF. The variable domain in full, completed from reference TRBV7-8 and TRBJ1-3, reads GAGVSQSPRYKVAKRGQDVALRCDPISGHVSLFWYQQALGQGPEFLTYFQNEAQLDKSGLPSDRFFAERPEGSVSTLKIQRTQQEDSAVYLCASSHGRPKGNTIYFGEGSWLTVV.

V is TRBV5-4 and J is TRBJ2-6, with D unresolved. CDR3 length equals 16 residues. V was shortened by 4 bases and J by 2 bases, with 13 bases between the two germline ends. Germline V gene data show CDR1 as SGHNT and CDR2 as YYREEE (reference sequence). CDR3 coding DNA: TGTGCCAGCAGCCCCAAGGAGTCAACTGGGGCCAACGTCCTGACTTTC. Its protein is CASSPKESTGANVLTF.

The chain is built from TRBV6-1 and TRBJ1-5; no reliable D call. The V gene's germline CDR1 is MNHNS and CDR2 SASEGT. Trimming left V 1 base short and J 0 bases short, with 7 bases between. This CDR3 spans 15 amino acids. The CDR3 nucleotides read TGTGCCAGCAGTGAAGGCAGGTTTAGCAATCAGCCCCAGCATTTT. Translated, it gives CASSEGRFSNQPQHF.

This clone was seen a single time. This sequence joins TRBV7-6 and TRBJ1-3; TRBD1 agrees at 7 bases. V lost 4 bases, J lost 0 bases, and 9 bases stayed unmatched. Germline-derived CDR1 and CDR2 are SGHVS and FNYEAQ. This CDR3 region has 17 residues. The CDR3 region is CASSSRQGQSSGNTIYF. CDR3 coding DNA: TGTGCCAGCAGCTCAAGACAGGGCCAAAGCTCTGGAAACACCATATATTTT.

This sequence joins TRBV18 and TRBJ1-1; D is unresolved. V lost 3 bases to trimming and J lost 1 base, with 12 bases between them. The V gene's germline CDR1 is KGHSH and CDR2 LQKENI. The CDR3 is 15 amino acids. The DNA for the CDR3 is TGTGCCAGCTCACCGAGCGGGATTGAGAACACTGAAGCTTTCTTT. Protein: CASSPSGIENTEAFF.

The chain uses TRBV30 and TRBJ1-2, with D unclear. The V gene lost 2 bases and the J gene lost 6 bases, with 10 bases spanning the gap. The CDR3 covers 12 residues. Germline CDR1 reads GTSNPN; CDR2 reads SVGIG (reference sequence). In DNA form, the CDR3 reads TGTGCCTGGAGTTCACGGGCCCATGGCTACACCTTC. Its translation is CAWSSRAHGYTF.

In its sample, this clone was seen once. The chain is built from TRBV19 and TRBJ1-1; no clear D gene. This CDR3 spans 15 amino acids. Germline V gene lookup returns CDR1 LNHDA and CDR2 SQIVND (reference sequence). V was trimmed by 0 bases and J by 7 bases, leaving 15 bases between them. The CDR3 region is CASSIESAWAGEAFF. The CDR3 bases are TGTGCCAGTAGTATAGAGTCCGCGTGGGCAGGTGAAGCTTTCTTT.

The chain is built from TRBV28 and TRBJ1-1; possible D gene TRBD1, 6 bases. Trimming pared 2 bases from V and 0 bases from J, leaving 7 bases between. The germline V gene has CDR1 MDHEN and CDR2 SYDVKM. This CDR3 is 14 amino acids long. DNA of the CDR3: TGTGCCAGCAGTTTAGGACAGATGAACACTGAAGCTTTCTTT. It is translated as CASSLGQMNTEAFF.

The rearrangement uses TRBV4-1 and TRBJ1-1; 7 bases map to TRBD1. The CDR3 is 15 residues long. Germline V CDR1 and CDR2: MGHRA, YSYEKL. Losses at the gene ends were 4 bases for V and 6 bases for J; bases not matched to a gene: 11. Written as DNA, the CDR3 is TGCGCCAGCAGCCTCACAGGGGCTAAAAACGCTGAAGCTTTCTTT. Translated: CASSLTGAKNAEAFF.

A single count supports this clone. The genes are TRBV21-1 and TRBJ1-1. TRBV21-1 is a pseudogene. The CDR3 has 12 amino acids. CDR3 bases: TGTGCCGTGGCCTGGAGAGACACTGAAGCTTTCTTT. Protein sequence: CAVAWRDTEAFF.

The V gene is TRBV6-5, the J gene TRBJ2-1, with 8 nucleotides matching TRBD2. CDR3 size: 14 residues. CDR1 MNHEY and CDR2 SVGAGI come from the germline V gene. V lost 6 bases and J lost 6; bases outside the gene matches: 7. CDR3 protein: CASRAGGGGNEQFF. The CDR3 nucleotides read TGTGCCAGCAGGGCGGGAGGCGGGGGCAATGAGCAGTTCTTC.

The V and J genes are TRBV5-1 and TRBJ2-3; 8 bases agree with TRBD1. The CDR3 is 15 amino acids. Germline CDR1 SGHRS, CDR2 YFSETQ. V was clipped by 1 base and J by 0 bases; unmatched bases: 1. This CDR3 reads CASSLQGASTDTQYF. The DNA for the CDR3 is TGCGCCAGCAGCTTGCAGGGGGCGAGCACAGATACGCAGTATTTT.

The rearrangement uses TRBV5-1 and TRBJ2-1, with 7 bases identical to TRBD2. Germline V lookup: CDR1 SGHRS, CDR2 YFSETQ. The CDR3 is made up of 17 amino acids. Trimming took 4 bases from V and 4 from J; bases not matched to a gene: 14. The CDR3 spells CASSVYPTSMDYNEQFF. DNA for the CDR3: TGCGCCAGCAGCGTCTATCCGACTAGCATGGATTACAATGAGCAGTTCTTC.

The genes are TRBV7-8 and TRBJ1-6; maybe TRBD1 (6 bases). The CDR3 runs 13 residues. Trimming left V 3 bases short and J 12 bases short, with 12 bases between. Germline values: CDR1 SGHVS, CDR2 FQNEAQ. The CDR3 sequence: CASSFSGGKPLHF. CDR3 bases: TGTGCCAGCAGCTTCTCTGGGGGCAAACCCCTCCACTTT.